This is a list of T cell receptor beta chains from one sample in a study of shared clonotypes between healthy human individuals. Assay used: immunoSEQ multiplex PCR; TCRdb lists only in-frame clones, some missing. Seen here are 2 million to 3 million clones, approximately 94% observed once, and the top ten hold around 0.37%. Input material: naive CD4+ T cells from PBMCs. The receptors come from a man aged 18 to 30 in good health. Some clones in this sample may be carry-over from other donors' samples. CDR3s include the opening cysteine and the closing phenylalanine or tryptophan. The D gene is left open where the match is weak. Clone size is stated in some rows and not others, as once, few, many or a class when expanded.

d_gene	v_gene	abundance	j_gene	len	CDR3nt	CDR3aa
NA	TRBV9	NA	TRBJ1-2	15	TGTGCCAGCAGCGTAGAGGTTCGGGGCGCCGGTGGCTACACCTTC	CASSVEVRGAGGYTF
NA	TRBV28	NA	TRBJ2-5	14	TGTGCCAGCAGTTTATTGCGGGGAGTCGAGACCCAGTACTTC	CASSLLRGVETQYF
NA	TRBV4-1	NA	TRBJ2-7	16	TGCGCCAGCAGCCAAGTAATATCCGGGAGATCCTACGAGCAGTACTTC	CASSQVISGRSYEQYF
TRBD1	TRBV5-1	NA	TRBJ1-1	15	TGCGCCAGCAGCTTGGTCAGGGGGCTGGGGACTGAAGCTTTCTTT	CASSLVRGLGTEAFF
NA	TRBV10-1	NA	TRBJ2-7	16	TGCGCCAGCACTCTAACCAAGACAGGGACTACCTACGAGCAGTACTTC	CASTLTKTGTTYEQYF
TRBD1	TRBV6-5	NA	TRBJ2-7	15	TGTGCCAGCAGTTACTCCAGGACAGGGGCCTACGAGCAGTACTTC	CASSYSRTGAYEQYF
NA	TRBV7-9	few	TRBJ1-1	14	TGTGCCAGCAGCTTATTGGGTCTTGGCACTGAAGCTTTCTTT	CASSLLGLGTEAFF
TRBD2	TRBV11-2	NA	TRBJ2-5	15	TGTGCCAGCAGCTCCCCTCGCGGGAGGGTTGAGACCCAGTACTTC	CASSSPRGRVETQYF
NA	TRBV28	NA	TRBJ2-7	13	TGTGCCAGCAGTTTGGATGCGTCGGCCAAGCAGTACTTC	CASSLDASAKQYF
NA	TRBV9	NA	TRBJ2-5	17	TGTGCCAGCCTCGAACACCGGAAGGAGGAGTGGCAAGAGACCCAGTACTTC	CASLEHRKEEWQETQYF
NA	TRBV6-1	NA	TRBJ2-4	16	TGTGCCAGCAGTGACTTACGGATGCTAGCCAAAAACATTCAGTACTTC	CASSDLRMLAKNIQYF
NA	TRBV5-1	NA	TRBJ2-3	15	TGCGCCAGCAGCGCCCAACCGGAGGGCGCAGATACGCAGTATTTT	CASSAQPEGADTQYF
TRBD2	TRBV2	NA	TRBJ2-2	17	TGTGCCAGCACCCCTCCCAGCGGGAGTACTGGCACCGGGGAGCTGTTTTTT	CASTPPSGSTGTGELFF